This T cell receptor beta chain was identified during a study of blood T cells in healthy people across ages. Study-level results: Bulk PBMC profiling left naive and antigen-experienced comparisons inconclusive.

CDR3 length: 15 amino acids. The germline gives CDR1 MDHEN, CDR2 SYDVKM. This clonotype was seen a single time. Its antigen remains unidentified. Combining a sample-barcoded 5' primer with a J-beta primer mix, a second PCR ran for 7 to 11 cycles. Every single cDNA molecule received a tag from a template-switch adaptor with 12 random nucleotides. MiXCR, applied by TCRdb to the 5' RACE reads, yields one record per CDR3 protein. The sample holds hundreds of thousands of distinct CDR3 sequences, 62% seen once. The receptor's source is a man aged 25-45 years in good health. Sequenced sample: blood. V and J are TRBV28 and TRBJ2-5; 7 bases are a match to TRBD2. The end of the DNA fits TRBJ2-7 better, so the J call may be wrong. CDR3 in amino acids: CASSYLGGGYGEQYF. Written as DNA, the CDR3 is TGTGCCAGCAGTTACCTGGGGGGGGGTTACGGCGAGCAGTACTTC.